The clone carrying this T cell receptor (beta chain) was observed many times. Its cognate antigen is unknown. The time point is: pre-sensitization, week 0. Treatment reported: therapeutic diphenylcyclopropenone sensitization with weekly scalp DPC. CDR3 length: 16 amino acids. Germline CDR1 SGHAT, CDR2 FQDESV (reference sequence). Trimming took 4 bases from V and 3 from J, leaving 19 bases between them. The library labeled individual cDNA molecules by adding unique molecular identifiers to them. TCRdb re-derived calls from the RACE reads in MiXCR, one entry per CDR3 protein. This sample has about 98,000 distinct CDR3 sequences, with 10% to 13% found just once. These data belong to a study of human T cells and chemical hapten exposure. Study-level background: Diphenylcyclopropenone, dosed weekly to the scalp, was given to patients throughout the approximately 22-week study. Enrolled patients were predominantly female and had alopecia areata, totalis or universalis. Whole-study results and caveats: Expanded TCRs were compared with controls, and the expanded TCRs formed significantly more large CDR3 similarity clusters.

The origin of this receptor is a woman in her fifties or sixties with alopecia areata. Some clones in this sample may be carry-over from other donors' samples. The specimen comprised whole blood, sampled in connection with sensitization to the hapten diphenylcyclopropenone (DPC). The V call is TRBV11-1, the J call TRBJ2-7, with D possibly matching TRBD1 (6 bases). The CDR3 DNA reads as TGTGCCAGCAGCTCGCTACAGGGCCTCTTATTCTACGAGCAGTACTTC. It translates to CASSSLQGLLFYEQYF.